This T cell receptor beta chain originates from a study of blood T cell repertoires in COVID-19. In the study overall: Sites in the United States, Italy and Spain provided acute and convalescent COVID-19 samples. T cells, B-cell-depleted T cells, or PBMCs supplied cDNA or gDNA.

Patients from Seattle were sampled longitudinally, starting during active infection. Per the original data handling: Amplifying reference gene primers gave estimates of nucleated cell counts. Only in-frame clones appear in the TCRdb table, and some are missing; sequencing was by immunoSEQ multiplex PCR. V and J calls and clone size come straight from that table; D and trimming were deduced from the DNA. The data show approximately 240,000 clones, approximately 83% seen once. V was clipped by 6 bases and J by 0 bases, with 11 bases between them. Germline CDR1 reads SNHLY; CDR2 reads FYNNEI. CDR3 length: 14 amino acids.

The V gene is TRBV2, the J gene TRBJ1-1; D is undetermined. This clonotype was obtained from a woman in her twenties or thirties with COVID-19, enrolled during active disease. The sample taken for sequencing was peripheral blood. In DNA, the CDR3 is TGTGCCAGCAGCGAGGAATGGGTGAACACTGAAGCTTTCTTT. It is translated as CASSEEWVNTEAFF.